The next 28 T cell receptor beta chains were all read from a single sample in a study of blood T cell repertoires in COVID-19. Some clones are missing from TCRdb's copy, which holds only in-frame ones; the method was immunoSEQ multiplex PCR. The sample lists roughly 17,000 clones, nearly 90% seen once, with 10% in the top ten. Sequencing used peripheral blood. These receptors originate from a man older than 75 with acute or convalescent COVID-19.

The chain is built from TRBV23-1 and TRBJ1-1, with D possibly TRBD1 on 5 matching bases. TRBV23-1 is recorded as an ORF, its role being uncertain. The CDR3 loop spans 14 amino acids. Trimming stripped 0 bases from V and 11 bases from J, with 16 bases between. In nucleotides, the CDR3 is TGCGCCAGCAGTCAATCTCCACAGGCCGGAAAGGCTTTCTTT. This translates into CASSQSPQAGKAFF.

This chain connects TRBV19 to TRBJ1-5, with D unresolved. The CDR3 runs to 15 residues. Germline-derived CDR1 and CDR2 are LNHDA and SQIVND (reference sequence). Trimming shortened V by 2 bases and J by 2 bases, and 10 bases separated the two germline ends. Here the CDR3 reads CASSIFPGGNQPQHF. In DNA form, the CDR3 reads TGTGCCAGTAGTATATTCCCAGGCGGCAATCAGCCCCAGCATTTT.

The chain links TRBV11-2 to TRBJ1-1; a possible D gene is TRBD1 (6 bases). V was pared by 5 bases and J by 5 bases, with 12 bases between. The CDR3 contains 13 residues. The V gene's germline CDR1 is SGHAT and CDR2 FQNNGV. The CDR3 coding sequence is TGTGCCAGCAGCGAACAGGGAAGGACTGAAGCTTTCTTT. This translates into CASSEQGRTEAFF.

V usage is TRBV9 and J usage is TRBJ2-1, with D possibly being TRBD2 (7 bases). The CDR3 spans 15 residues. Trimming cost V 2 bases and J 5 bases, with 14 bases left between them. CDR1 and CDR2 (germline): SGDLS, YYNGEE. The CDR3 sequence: CASSVWGGGNNEQFF. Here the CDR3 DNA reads TGTGCCAGCAGCGTTTGGGGGGGCGGTAACAATGAGCAGTTCTTC. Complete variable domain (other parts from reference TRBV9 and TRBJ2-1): DSGVTQTPKHLITATGQRVTLRCSPRSGDLSVYWYQQSLDQGLQFLIQYYNGEERAKGNILERFSAQQFPDLHSELNLSSLELGDSALYFCASSVWGGGNNEQFFGPGTRLTVL.

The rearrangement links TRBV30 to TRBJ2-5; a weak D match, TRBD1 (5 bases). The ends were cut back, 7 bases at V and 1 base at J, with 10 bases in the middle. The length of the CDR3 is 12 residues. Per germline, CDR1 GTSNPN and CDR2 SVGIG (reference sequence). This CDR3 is CASGHFQETQYF. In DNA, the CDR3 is TGTGCCTCAGGACACTTCCAAGAGACCCAGTACTTC. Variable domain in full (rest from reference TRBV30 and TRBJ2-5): SQTIHQWPATLVQPVGSPLSLECTVEGTSNPNLYWYRQAAGRGLQLLFYSVGIGQISSEVPQNLSASRPQDRQFILSSKKLLLSDSGFYLCASGHFQETQYFGPGTRLLVL.

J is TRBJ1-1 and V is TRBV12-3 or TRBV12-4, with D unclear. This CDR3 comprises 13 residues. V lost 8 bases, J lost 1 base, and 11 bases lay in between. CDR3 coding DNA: TGTGCCAGCTGTACATCTCCGAACACTGAAGCTTTCTTT. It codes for CASCTSPNTEAFF.

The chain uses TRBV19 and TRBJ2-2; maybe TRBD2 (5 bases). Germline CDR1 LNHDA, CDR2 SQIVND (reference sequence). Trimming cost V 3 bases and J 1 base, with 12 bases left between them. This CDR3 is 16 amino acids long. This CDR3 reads CASSMSEAGNTGELFF. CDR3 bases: TGTGCCAGTAGTATGTCGGAGGCGGGGAACACCGGGGAGCTGTTTTTT.

In nucleotides, the CDR3 is TGTGCCAGCAGCCGGAGTACTAACTATGGCTACACCTTC. It yields the protein CASSRSTNYGYTF. The J gene is TRBJ1-2, the V gene TRBV12-3 or TRBV12-4; D unclear. The CDR3 consists of 13 residues. V lost 6 bases and J 0 bases, leaving 8 bases between the germline ends.

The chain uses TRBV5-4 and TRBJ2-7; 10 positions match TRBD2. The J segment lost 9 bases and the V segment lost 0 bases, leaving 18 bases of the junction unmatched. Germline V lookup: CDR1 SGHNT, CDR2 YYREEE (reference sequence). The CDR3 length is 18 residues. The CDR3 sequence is CASSLGAMASGSPSRQYF. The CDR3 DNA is TGTGCCAGCAGCTTGGGTGCTATGGCTAGCGGGAGCCCCTCGAGGCAGTACTTC.

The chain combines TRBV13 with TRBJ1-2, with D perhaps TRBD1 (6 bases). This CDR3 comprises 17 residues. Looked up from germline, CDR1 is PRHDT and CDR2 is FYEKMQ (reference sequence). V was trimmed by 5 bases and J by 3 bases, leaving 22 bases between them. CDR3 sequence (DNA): TGTGCCAGCAGCGACCTTTCCCGGGGGGCCAGAGACTATGGCTACACCTTC. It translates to CASSDLSRGARDYGYTF. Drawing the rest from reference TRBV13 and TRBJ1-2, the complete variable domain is AAGVIQSPRHLIKEKRETATLKCYPIPRHDTVYWYQQGPGQDPQFLISFYEKMQSDKGSIPDRFSAQQFSDYHSELNMSSLELGDSALYFCASSDLSRGARDYGYTFGSGTRLTVV.

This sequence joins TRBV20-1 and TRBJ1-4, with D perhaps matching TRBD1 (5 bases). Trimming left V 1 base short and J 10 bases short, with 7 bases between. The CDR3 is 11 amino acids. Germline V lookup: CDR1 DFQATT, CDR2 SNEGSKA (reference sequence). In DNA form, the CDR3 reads TGCAGTGCTAGAGGGGGGGGAAAACTGTTTTTT. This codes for CSARGGGKLFF.

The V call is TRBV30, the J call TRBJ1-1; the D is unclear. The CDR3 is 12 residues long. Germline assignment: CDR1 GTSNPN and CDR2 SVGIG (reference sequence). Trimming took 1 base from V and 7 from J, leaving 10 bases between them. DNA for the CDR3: TGTGCCTGGAGTGGTCAACGAGGTGAAGCTTTCTTT. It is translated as CAWSGQRGEAFF.

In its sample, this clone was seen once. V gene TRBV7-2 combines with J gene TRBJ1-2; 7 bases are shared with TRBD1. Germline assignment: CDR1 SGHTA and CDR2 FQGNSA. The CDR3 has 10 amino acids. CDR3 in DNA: TGTACGACAGGGTCGGGCGGCTACACCTTC. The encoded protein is CTTGSGGYTF.

The DNA of the CDR3 is TGTGCCAGCAGCCGGGACAGGGAGGATGGCTACACCTTC. As protein: CASSRDREDGYTF. The V and J genes are TRBV11-2 and TRBJ1-2; TRBD1 agrees at 9 bases. Looked up from germline, CDR1 is SGHAT and CDR2 is FQNNGV. V was clipped by 5 bases and J by 6 bases; unmatched bases: 4. CDR3 length: 13 residues.

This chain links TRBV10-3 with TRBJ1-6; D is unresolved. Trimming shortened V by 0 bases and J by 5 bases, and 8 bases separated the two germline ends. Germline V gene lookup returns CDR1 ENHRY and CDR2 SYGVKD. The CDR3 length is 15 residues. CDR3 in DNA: TGTGCCATCAGTGAGTCCGGAGGTGATAATTCACCCCTCCACTTT. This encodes CAISESGGDNSPLHF.

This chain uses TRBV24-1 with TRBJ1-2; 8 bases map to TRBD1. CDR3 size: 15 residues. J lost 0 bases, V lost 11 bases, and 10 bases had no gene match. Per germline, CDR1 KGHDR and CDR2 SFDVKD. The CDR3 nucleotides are TGTGCCATCCCGGGACAGGATCAAGCTAACTATGGCTACACCTTC. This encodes CAIPGQDQANYGYTF.

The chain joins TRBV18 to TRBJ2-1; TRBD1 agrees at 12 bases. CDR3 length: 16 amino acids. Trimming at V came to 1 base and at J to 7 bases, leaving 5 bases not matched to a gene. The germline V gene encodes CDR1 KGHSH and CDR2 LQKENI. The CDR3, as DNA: TGTGCCAGCTCACCACAGGGACAGGGGGCCGGTAATGAGCAGTTCTTC. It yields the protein CASSPQGQGAGNEQFF. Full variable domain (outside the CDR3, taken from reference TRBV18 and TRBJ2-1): NAGVMQNPRHLVRRRGQEARLRCSPMKGHSHVYWYRQLPEEGLKFMVYLQKENIIDESGMPKERFSAEFPKEGPSILRIQQVVRGDSAAYFCASSPQGQGAGNEQFFGPGTRLTVL.

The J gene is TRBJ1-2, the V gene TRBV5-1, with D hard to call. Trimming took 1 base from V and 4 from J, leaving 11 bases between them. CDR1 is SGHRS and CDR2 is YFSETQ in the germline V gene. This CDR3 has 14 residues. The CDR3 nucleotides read TGCGCCAGCAGCTTGAACGGGAACTCCTATGGCTACACCTTC. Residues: CASSLNGNSYGYTF.

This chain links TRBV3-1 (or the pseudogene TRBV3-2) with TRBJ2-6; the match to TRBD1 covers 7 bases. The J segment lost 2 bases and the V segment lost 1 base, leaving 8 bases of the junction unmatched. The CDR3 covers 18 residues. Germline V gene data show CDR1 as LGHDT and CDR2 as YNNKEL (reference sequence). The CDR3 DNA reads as TGTGCCAGCAGCCAAGTACCCCTGACAGGGACTGGGGCCAACGTCCTGACTTTC. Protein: CASSQVPLTGTGANVLTF.

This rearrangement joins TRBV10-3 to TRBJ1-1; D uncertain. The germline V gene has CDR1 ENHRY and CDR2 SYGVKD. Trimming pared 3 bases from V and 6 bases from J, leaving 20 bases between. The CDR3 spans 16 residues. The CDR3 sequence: CAISDHFGRDSAEAFF. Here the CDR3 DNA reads TGTGCCATCAGTGACCATTTCGGGAGGGATAGCGCTGAAGCTTTCTTT.

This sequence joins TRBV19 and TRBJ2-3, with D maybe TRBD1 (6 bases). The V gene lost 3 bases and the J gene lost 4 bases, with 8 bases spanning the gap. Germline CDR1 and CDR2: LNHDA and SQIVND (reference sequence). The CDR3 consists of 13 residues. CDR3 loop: CASSIQGPDTQYF. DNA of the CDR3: TGTGCCAGTAGTATTCAGGGGCCAGATACGCAGTATTTT.

CDR3 in amino acids: CASSQRTNYGYTF. As DNA, the CDR3 is TGTGCCAGCAGTCAGCGAACCAACTATGGCTACACCTTC. This chain joins TRBV2 and TRBJ1-2; D unresolved. Germline CDR1 reads SNHLY; CDR2 reads FYNNEI. Trimming removed 5 bases at V and 2 bases at J, with 9 bases between. CDR3 length: 13 residues.

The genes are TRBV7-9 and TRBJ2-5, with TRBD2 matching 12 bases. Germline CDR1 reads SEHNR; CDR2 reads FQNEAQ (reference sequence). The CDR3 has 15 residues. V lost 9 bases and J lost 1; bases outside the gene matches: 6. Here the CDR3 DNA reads TGTGCCAGTACACTAGCGGGGGGACTCCAAGAGACCCAGTACTTC. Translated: CASTLAGGLQETQYF.

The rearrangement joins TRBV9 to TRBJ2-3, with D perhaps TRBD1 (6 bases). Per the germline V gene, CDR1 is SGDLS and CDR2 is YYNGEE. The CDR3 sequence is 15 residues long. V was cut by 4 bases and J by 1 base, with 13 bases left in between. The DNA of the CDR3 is TGTGCCAGCAGCTTCCCAGGGGCGGGCACAGATACGCAGTATTTT. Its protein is CASSFPGAGTDTQYF.

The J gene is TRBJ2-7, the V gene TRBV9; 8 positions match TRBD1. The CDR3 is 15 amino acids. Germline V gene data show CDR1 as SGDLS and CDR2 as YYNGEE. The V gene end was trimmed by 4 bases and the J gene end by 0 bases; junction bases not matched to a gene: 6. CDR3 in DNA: TGTGCCAGCAGCACCGGACAGGGAAGCTCCTACGAGCAGTACTTC. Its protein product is CASSTGQGSSYEQYF.

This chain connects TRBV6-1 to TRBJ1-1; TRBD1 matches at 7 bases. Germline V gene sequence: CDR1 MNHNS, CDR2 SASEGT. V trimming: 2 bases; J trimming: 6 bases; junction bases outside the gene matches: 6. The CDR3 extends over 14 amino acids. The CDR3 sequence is CASSEYLGTAEAFF. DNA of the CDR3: TGTGCCAGCAGTGAATATTTAGGGACAGCTGAAGCTTTCTTT.

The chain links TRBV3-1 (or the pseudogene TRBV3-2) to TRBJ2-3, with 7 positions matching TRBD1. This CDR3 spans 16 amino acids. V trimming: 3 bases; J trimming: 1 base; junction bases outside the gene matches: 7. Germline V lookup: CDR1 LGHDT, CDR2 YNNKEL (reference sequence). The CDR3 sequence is CASSQGEGQRTDTQYF. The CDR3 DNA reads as TGTGCCAGCAGCCAGGGTGAGGGACAGCGCACAGATACGCAGTATTTT.

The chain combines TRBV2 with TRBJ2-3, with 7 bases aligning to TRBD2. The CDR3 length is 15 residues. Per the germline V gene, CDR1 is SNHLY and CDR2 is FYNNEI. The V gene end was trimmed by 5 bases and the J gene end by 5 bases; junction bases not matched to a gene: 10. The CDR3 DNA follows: TGTGCCAGCAGTCGACGGACTAGTACCCTAGATACGCAGTATTTT. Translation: CASSRRTSTLDTQYF.